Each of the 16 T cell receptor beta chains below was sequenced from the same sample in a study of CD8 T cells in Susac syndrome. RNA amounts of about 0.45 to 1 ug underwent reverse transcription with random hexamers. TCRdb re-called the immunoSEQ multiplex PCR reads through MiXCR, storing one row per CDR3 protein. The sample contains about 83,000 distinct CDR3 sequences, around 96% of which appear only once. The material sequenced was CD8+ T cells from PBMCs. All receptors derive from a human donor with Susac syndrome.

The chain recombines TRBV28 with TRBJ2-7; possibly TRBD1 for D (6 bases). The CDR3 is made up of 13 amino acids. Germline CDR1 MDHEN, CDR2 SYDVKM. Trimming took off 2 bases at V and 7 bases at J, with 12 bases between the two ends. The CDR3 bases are TGTGCCAGCAGTTTACCAGGGGCTTGGGAGCAGTACTTC. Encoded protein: CASSLPGAWEQYF.

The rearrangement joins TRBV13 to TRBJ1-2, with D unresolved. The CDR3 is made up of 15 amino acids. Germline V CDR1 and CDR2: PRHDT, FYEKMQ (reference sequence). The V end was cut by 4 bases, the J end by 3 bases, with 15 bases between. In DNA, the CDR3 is TGTGCCAGCAGCTCCATACCATCCTGGGACTATGGCTACACCTTC. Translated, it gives CASSSIPSWDYGYTF.

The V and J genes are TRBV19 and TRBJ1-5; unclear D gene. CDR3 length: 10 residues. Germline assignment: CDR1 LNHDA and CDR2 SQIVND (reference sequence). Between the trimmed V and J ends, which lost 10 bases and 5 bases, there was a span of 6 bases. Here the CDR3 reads CATGYQPQHF. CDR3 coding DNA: TGTGCCACAGGATATCAGCCCCAGCATTTT.

CDR3 region: CASSAGTRRTDTQYF. The CDR3 DNA follows: TGTGCCAGCAGTGCAGGGACTCGACGCACAGATACGCAGTATTTT. This chain links TRBV7-3 with TRBJ2-3, with D possibly being TRBD2 (6 bases). CDR1 SGHTA and CDR2 FQGTGA come from the germline V gene. Trimming pared 6 bases from V and 1 base from J, leaving 14 bases between. The CDR3 runs to 15 residues. The full variable domain, with the rest looked up from reference TRBV7-3 and TRBJ2-3, is GAGVSQTPSNKVTEKGKYVELRCDPISGHTALYWYRQSLGQGPEFLIYFQGTGAADDSGLPNDRFFAVRPEGSVSTLKIQRTERGDSAVYLCASSAGTRRTDTQYFGPGTRLTVL.

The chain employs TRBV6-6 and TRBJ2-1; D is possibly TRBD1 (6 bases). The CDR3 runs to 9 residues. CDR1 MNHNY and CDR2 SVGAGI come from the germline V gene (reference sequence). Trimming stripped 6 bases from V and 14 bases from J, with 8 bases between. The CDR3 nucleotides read TGTGCCAGCAGCCCAGGGGAGTTCTTC. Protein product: CASSPGEFF.

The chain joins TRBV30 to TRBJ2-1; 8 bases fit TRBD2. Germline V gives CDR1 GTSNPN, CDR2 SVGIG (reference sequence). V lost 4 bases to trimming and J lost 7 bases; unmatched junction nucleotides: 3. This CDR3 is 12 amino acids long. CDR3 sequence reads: CAWTGGGNEQFF. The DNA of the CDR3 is TGTGCCTGGACAGGCGGGGGGAATGAGCAGTTCTTC.

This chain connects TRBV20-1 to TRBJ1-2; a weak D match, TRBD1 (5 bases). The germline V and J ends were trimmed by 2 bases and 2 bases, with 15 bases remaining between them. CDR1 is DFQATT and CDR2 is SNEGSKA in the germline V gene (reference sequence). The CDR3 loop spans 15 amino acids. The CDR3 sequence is CSARSPPQGNYGYTF. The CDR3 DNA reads TGCAGTGCTAGAAGCCCACCTCAGGGAAACTATGGCTACACCTTC.

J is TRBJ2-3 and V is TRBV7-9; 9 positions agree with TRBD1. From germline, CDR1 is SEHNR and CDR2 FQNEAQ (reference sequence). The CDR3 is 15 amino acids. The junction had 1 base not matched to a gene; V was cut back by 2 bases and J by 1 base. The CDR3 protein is CASSLRDRGTDTQYF. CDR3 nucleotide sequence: TGTGCCAGCAGCTTACGGGACAGGGGCACAGATACGCAGTATTTT. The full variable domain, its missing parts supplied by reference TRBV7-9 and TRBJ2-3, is DTGVSQNPRHKITKRGQNVTFRCDPISEHNRLYWYRQTLGQGPEFLTYFQNEAQLEKSRLLSDRFSAERPKGSFSTLEIQRTEQGDSAMYLCASSLRDRGTDTQYFGPGTRLTVL.

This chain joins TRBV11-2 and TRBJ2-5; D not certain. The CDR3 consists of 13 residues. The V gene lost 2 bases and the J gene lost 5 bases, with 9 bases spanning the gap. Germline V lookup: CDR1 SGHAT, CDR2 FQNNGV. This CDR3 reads CASSLYGAETQYF. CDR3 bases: TGTGCCAGCAGCTTATACGGCGCGGAGACCCAGTACTTC. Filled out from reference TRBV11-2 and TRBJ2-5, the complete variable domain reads EAGVAQSPRYKIIEKRQSVAFWCNPISGHATLYWYQQILGQGPKLLIQFQNNGVVDDSQLPKDRFSAERLKGVDSTLKIQPAKLEDSAVYLCASSLYGAETQYFGPGTRLLVL.

Here the CDR3 DNA reads TGTGCCCCCCTTCAAGGGACAGATAACTACAATGAGCAGTTCTTC. Encoded protein: CAPLQGTDNYNEQFF. V gene TRBV27 combines with J gene TRBJ2-1; 7 nucleotides align to TRBD1. The germline CDR1 and CDR2 sequences are MNHEY and SMNVEV (reference sequence). The CDR3 covers 15 residues. The junction had 13 bases not matched to a gene; V was cut back by 11 bases and J by 3 bases.

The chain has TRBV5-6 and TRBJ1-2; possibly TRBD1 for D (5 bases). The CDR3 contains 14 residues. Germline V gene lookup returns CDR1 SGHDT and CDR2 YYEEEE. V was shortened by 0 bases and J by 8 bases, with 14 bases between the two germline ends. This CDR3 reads CASSLGAGERGYTF. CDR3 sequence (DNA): TGTGCCAGCAGCTTGGGCGCGGGGGAAAGGGGCTACACCTTC.

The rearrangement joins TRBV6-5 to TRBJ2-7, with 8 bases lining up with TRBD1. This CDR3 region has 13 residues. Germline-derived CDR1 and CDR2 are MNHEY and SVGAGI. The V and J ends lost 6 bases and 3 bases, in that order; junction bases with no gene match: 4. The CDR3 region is CASRVRGLYEQYF. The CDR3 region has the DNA TGTGCCAGCAGAGTCAGGGGGCTCTACGAGCAGTACTTC.

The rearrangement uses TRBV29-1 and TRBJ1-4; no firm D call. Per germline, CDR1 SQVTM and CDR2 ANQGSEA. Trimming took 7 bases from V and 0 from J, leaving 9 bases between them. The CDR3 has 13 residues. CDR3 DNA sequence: TGCAGCGCCCGGAGTGCAACTAATGAAAAACTGTTTTTT. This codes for CSARSATNEKLFF.

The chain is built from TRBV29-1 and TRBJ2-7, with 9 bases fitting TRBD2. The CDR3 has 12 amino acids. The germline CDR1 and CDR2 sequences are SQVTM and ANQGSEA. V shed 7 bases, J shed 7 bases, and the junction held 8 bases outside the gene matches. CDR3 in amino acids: CSALAGTREQYF. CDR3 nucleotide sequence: TGCAGCGCCCTAGCGGGGACACGGGAGCAGTACTTC.

The CDR3 bases are TGTGCCAGCAGTCTCCTACCACTGAGCTCCTATAATTCACCCCTCCACTTT. Translating it yields CASSLLPLSSYNSPLHF. V usage is TRBV27 and J usage is TRBJ1-6; D gene ambiguous. The CDR3 covers 17 residues. V lost 5 bases, J lost 0 bases, and 14 bases lay in between. Per germline, CDR1 MNHEY and CDR2 SMNVEV (reference sequence).

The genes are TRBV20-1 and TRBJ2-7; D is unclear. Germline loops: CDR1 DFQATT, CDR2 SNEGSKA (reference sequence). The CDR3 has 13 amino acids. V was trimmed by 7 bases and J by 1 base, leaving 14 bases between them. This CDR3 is CSVPGMVSYEQYF. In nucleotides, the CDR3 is TGCAGTGTTCCGGGTATGGTGTCCTACGAGCAGTACTTC.